The 30 T cell receptor beta chains reported below all come from one sample, sequenced in a study of blood T cell dynamics during melanoma immunotherapy. This sample's time point: pre-treatment baseline. This table comes from immunoSEQ multiplex PCR, and its TCRdb copy is limited to in-frame clones, with some not included. The table lists around 1,500 clones, over 80% of them singletons. The material sequenced was blood, taken from a patient treated with checkpoint blockade. Every receptor here comes from a human donor with melanoma.

This clone was recorded only once. The J gene is TRBJ2-1, the V gene TRBV7-8, with 10 positions matching TRBD2. The CDR3 has 19 residues. The V and J ends lost 0 bases and 0 bases, in that order; junction bases with no gene match: 8. Germline V lookup: CDR1 SGHVS, CDR2 FQNEAQ. The CDR3 nucleotides read TGTGCCAGCAGCTTAGCGGTAGCGGGGGGTCGAAGCTCCTACAATGAGCAGTTCTTC. It specifies CASSLAVAGGRSSYNEQFF.

This clone was recorded a few times. The genes are TRBV6-1 and TRBJ1-4, with D possibly matching TRBD1 (5 bases). Trimming cost V 0 bases and J 0 bases, with 8 bases left between them. Germline-derived CDR1 and CDR2 are MNHNS and SASEGT. The CDR3 covers 16 residues. CDR3 sequence (DNA): TGTGCCAGCAGTGAAGCGCCGGGGCCAACTAATGAAAAACTGTTTTTT. Translating it yields CASSEAPGPTNEKLFF.

The V call is TRBV6-5, the J call TRBJ1-5; 10 bases fit TRBD1. CDR3 length equals 11 residues. Germline lookup yields CDR1 MNHEY and CDR2 SVGAGI. V gave up 8 bases and J gave up 10 bases; unmatched junction bases: 2. The CDR3 sequence is CASGTGAPQHF. The CDR3 nucleotides read TGTGCCAGCGGGACAGGGGCCCCCCAGCATTTT.

The V call is TRBV11-2, the J call TRBJ2-3, with D unclear. Trimming took 5 bases from V and 0 from J, leaving 12 bases between them. CDR3 length equals 15 residues. Germline V lookup: CDR1 SGHAT, CDR2 FQNNGV. CDR3 sequence reads: CASSPGRFSTDTQYF. The CDR3 region has the DNA TGTGCCAGCAGCCCTGGACGGTTTAGCACAGATACGCAGTATTTT. The entire variable domain, with the rest obtained from reference TRBV11-2 and TRBJ2-3, is as follows: EAGVAQSPRYKIIEKRQSVAFWCNPISGHATLYWYQQILGQGPKLLIQFQNNGVVDDSQLPKDRFSAERLKGVDSTLKIQPAKLEDSAVYLCASSPGRFSTDTQYFGPGTRLTVL.

This sequence joins TRBV23-1 and TRBJ1-5; D unresolved. TRBV23-1 is given ORF status, its function remaining uncertain. Trimming cost V 3 bases and J 4 bases, with 10 bases left between them. CDR3 length: 14 amino acids. Here the CDR3 reads CASSQSLYNQPQHF. CDR3 bases: TGCGCCAGCAGTCAGAGTTTGTATAATCAGCCCCAGCATTTT.

The chain recombines TRBV10-2 with TRBJ1-6; possible D gene TRBD1, 5 bases. Germline lookup yields CDR1 WSHSY and CDR2 SAAADI. V was clipped by 2 bases and J by 13 bases, with 6 bases between them. The CDR3 extends over 11 amino acids. Written as DNA, the CDR3 is TGCGCCAGCAGTGAGGAGGGGCCCCTCCACTTT. Residues: CASSEEGPLHF.

This clone was seen a few times. The chain links TRBV9 to TRBJ1-5; a possible D gene is TRBD1 (5 bases). Trimming took off 0 bases at V and 3 bases at J, with 7 bases between the two ends. The CDR3 length is 14 residues. The germline gives CDR1 SGDLS, CDR2 YYNGEE. The CDR3 nucleotides are TGTGCCAGCAGCGTAGATGGGGCCAATCAGCCCCAGCATTTT. The encoded protein is CASSVDGANQPQHF.

The chain recombines TRBV5-6 with TRBJ1-6; D gene uncertain. The V end was cut by 2 bases, the J end by 0 bases, with 9 bases between. Germline CDR1 and CDR2: SGHDT and YYEEEE. The CDR3 has 16 residues. The DNA for the CDR3 is TGTGCCAGCAGCTTCCGACCTCCCTCCTATAATTCACCCCTCCACTTT. Its translation is CASSFRPPSYNSPLHF.

The chain joins TRBV4-1 to TRBJ1-3; D perhaps matches TRBD1 (5 bases). V was cut by 0 bases and J by 0 bases, with 15 bases left in between. The CDR3 runs to 18 residues. Germline CDR1 reads MGHRA; CDR2 reads YSYEKL. The CDR3 spells CASSQDGSAGSSGNTIYF. Written as DNA, the CDR3 is TGCGCCAGCAGCCAAGACGGGTCGGCAGGGAGCTCTGGAAACACCATATATTTT.

V and J are TRBV11-1 and TRBJ2-3; the D gene is possibly TRBD2 (5 bases). The V gene lost 8 bases and the J gene lost 2 bases, with 8 bases spanning the gap. From germline, CDR1 is SGHAT and CDR2 FQDESV (reference sequence). This CDR3 has 12 amino acids. CDR3 residues: CASQRSTDTQYF. The DNA for the CDR3 is TGTGCCAGCCAGCGGTCCACAGATACGCAGTATTTT.

This chain connects TRBV5-1 to TRBJ1-2; 7 bases are shared with TRBD1. CDR1 is SGHRS, CDR2 YFSETQ, per germline. V trimming: 4 bases; J trimming: 0 bases; junction bases outside the gene matches: 3. This CDR3 contains 14 residues. The CDR3 here is CASSPGTANYGYTF. CDR3 sequence (DNA): TGCGCCAGCAGCCCCGGGACAGCTAACTATGGCTACACCTTC.

This clone was seen a handful of times. The gene calls are TRBV7-9 and TRBJ2-3; 13 bases match TRBD2. Losses at the gene ends were 5 bases for V and 4 bases for J; bases not matched to a gene: 3. The V gene's germline CDR1 is SEHNR and CDR2 FQNEAQ (reference sequence). This CDR3 region has 15 residues. Here the CDR3 DNA reads TGTGCCAGCAGCCCCGGGACTAGCGGGGCAGATACGCAGTATTTT. Translated: CASSPGTSGADTQYF.

The V gene is TRBV11-3, the J gene TRBJ2-7; D unclear. Trimming took off 2 bases at V and 5 bases at J, with 13 bases between the two ends. CDR3 size: 14 residues. Germline V CDR1 and CDR2: SGHNT, YENEEA. This CDR3 reads CASSLMTSNDEQYF. DNA for the CDR3: TGTGCCAGCAGCTTAATGACTTCGAACGACGAGCAGTACTTC.

The rearrangement joins TRBV18 to TRBJ1-6; maybe TRBD1 (6 bases). V was pared by 3 bases and J by 7 bases, with 13 bases between. CDR1 and CDR2 (germline): KGHSH, LQKENI. The CDR3 length is 15 residues. This CDR3 reads CASSPSDRSNSPLHF. CDR3 DNA sequence: TGTGCCAGCTCACCTAGTGACAGGTCGAATTCACCCCTCCACTTT. Full variable domain (outside the CDR3, taken from reference TRBV18 and TRBJ1-6): NAGVMQNPRHLVRRRGQEARLRCSPMKGHSHVYWYRQLPEEGLKFMVYLQKENIIDESGMPKERFSAEFPKEGPSILRIQQVVRGDSAAYFCASSPSDRSNSPLHFGNGTRLTVT.

This clone was found a few times. The V call is TRBV5-4, the J call TRBJ1-2; D perhaps matches TRBD1 (5 bases). Germline CDR1 reads SGHNT; CDR2 reads YYREEE (reference sequence). Trimming removed 6 bases from V and 8 bases from J, with 20 bases in between. The CDR3 runs 14 residues. The CDR3 nucleotides read TGTGCCAGCAACACAGAGGCGGGGGTAGGAGGCTACACCTTC. This gives the protein CASNTEAGVGGYTF.

The chain uses TRBV15 and TRBJ2-7; D ambiguous. Germline assignment: CDR1 LNHNV and CDR2 YYDKDF (reference sequence). Deletions cut 2 bases from V and 0 bases from J, with 8 bases between. The CDR3 spans 14 residues. The CDR3: CATSRQTFSYEQYF. The DNA for the CDR3 is TGTGCCACCAGCAGACAAACCTTCTCCTACGAGCAGTACTTC.

This chain joins TRBV5-6 and TRBJ1-2; D is undetermined. V was clipped by 3 bases and J by 9 bases, with 9 bases between them. Germline V lookup: CDR1 SGHDT, CDR2 YYEEEE. CDR3 length: 11 amino acids. The CDR3 is CASSSSFRYTF. In DNA, the CDR3 is TGTGCCAGCAGCTCGTCCTTCCGCTACACCTTC.

V gene TRBV29-1 combines with J gene TRBJ1-2, with unresolved D. The V gene's germline CDR1 is SQVTM and CDR2 ANQGSEA. The CDR3 contains 14 residues. Trimming pared 4 bases from V and 4 bases from J, leaving 16 bases between. In DNA, the CDR3 is TGCAGCGTTGCGACCCAGGCTCTAACCTATGGCTACACCTTC. Translating gives CSVATQALTYGYTF.

This clone was picked up one time. The chain has TRBV6-4 and TRBJ2-3, with D tentatively TRBD2 (7 bases). V was shortened by 0 bases and J by 6 bases, with 19 bases between the two germline ends. Per the germline V gene, CDR1 is MRHNA and CDR2 is SNTAGT. The CDR3 sequence is 17 residues long. In nucleotides, the CDR3 is TGTGCCAGCAGTGACTCCCCCCCCGGGGGGCGTAGGGATACGCAGTATTTT. Its translation is CASSDSPPGGRRDTQYF.

The chain has TRBV10-1 and TRBJ2-2; D might be TRBD2 (6 bases). CDR1 and CDR2 (germline): WNHNN, SYGVQD (reference sequence). V lost 5 bases and J lost 8, with 12 bases in between. The CDR3 covers 13 residues. In DNA, the CDR3 is TGCGCCAGCAGTCGAGCGGGCAAGGGGGAGCTGTTTTTT. Amino acid sequence: CASSRAGKGELFF.

This chain connects TRBV9 to TRBJ2-3; unclear D gene. Between the trimmed V and J ends, which lost 0 bases and 2 bases, there was a span of 13 bases. Germline assignment: CDR1 SGDLS and CDR2 YYNGEE. The CDR3 runs 16 residues. CDR3 nucleotide sequence: TGTGCCAGCAGCGTAGACCCCCCTCCCAACACAGATACGCAGTATTTT. Residues: CASSVDPPPNTDTQYF.

The gene calls are TRBV7-9 and TRBJ2-3; D perhaps matches TRBD1 (6 bases). This CDR3 region has 16 residues. Germline V gene data show CDR1 as SEHNR and CDR2 as FQNEAQ (reference sequence). Deletions cut 6 bases from V and 0 bases from J, with 16 bases between. Here the CDR3 DNA reads TGTGCCAGCAGTTCCTCCCACAGGGTTAGCACAGATACGCAGTATTTT. Translating gives CASSSSHRVSTDTQYF. The full variable domain, completed using reference TRBV7-9 and TRBJ2-3, is DTGVSQNPRHKITKRGQNVTFRCDPISEHNRLYWYRQTLGQGPEFLTYFQNEAQLEKSRLLSDRFSAERPKGSFSTLEIQRTEQGDSAMYLCASSSSHRVSTDTQYFGPGTRLTVL.

The chain is built from TRBV6-5 and TRBJ2-7; D is possibly TRBD1 (5 bases). Trimming removed 0 bases at V and 3 bases at J, with 12 bases between. The CDR3 runs to 15 residues. The germline V gene has CDR1 MNHEY and CDR2 SVGAGI. The CDR3 nucleotides read TGTGCCAGCAGTTACTCCTACGACAGAAACTACGAGCAGTACTTC. Translating it yields CASSYSYDRNYEQYF.

By share of the sample, this clone is large (0.1 to 1%). The chain joins TRBV7-3 to TRBJ1-4; 7 bases agree with TRBD1. This CDR3 spans 15 amino acids. In germline, CDR1 is SGHTA, CDR2 FQGTGA. V lost 2 bases and J lost 5; bases outside the gene matches: 5. For the CDR3, the DNA is TGTGCCAGCAGCTTAGAGGGACAGCCCAATGAAAAACTGTTTTTT. Amino acids: CASSLEGQPNEKLFF.

This clone appeared once. The V gene is TRBV5-1, the J gene TRBJ2-1; D is unclear. Between the trimmed V and J ends, which lost 4 bases and 4 bases, there was a span of 15 bases. The CDR3 has 15 amino acids. Germline V gene sequence: CDR1 SGHRS, CDR2 YFSETQ. CDR3 bases: TGCGCCAGCAGCCCTGAACTAACAACTTACAATGAGCAGTTCTTC. Translating it yields CASSPELTTYNEQFF.

The genes are TRBV19 and TRBJ2-7; D is unresolved. This CDR3 spans 12 amino acids. CDR1 is LNHDA and CDR2 is SQIVND in the germline V gene (reference sequence). The V end lost 3 bases, the J end lost 6 bases, and 9 bases lay between the germline ends. CDR3: CASSIGQSEQYF. The CDR3 region has the DNA TGTGCCAGTAGTATTGGGCAGAGCGAGCAGTACTTC. Using reference TRBV19 and TRBJ2-7 for the parts outside the CDR3, the full variable domain is DGGITQSPKYLFRKEGQNVTLSCEQNLNHDAMYWYRQDPGQGLRLIYYSQIVNDFQKGDIAEGYSVSREKKESFPLTVTSAQKNPTAFYLCASSIGQSEQYFGPGTRLTVT.

The V gene is TRBV19, the J gene TRBJ2-5, with 13 bases identical to TRBD2. V was pared by 5 bases and J by 7 bases, with 13 bases of the junction left unmatched. CDR1 is LNHDA, CDR2 SQIVND, per germline (reference sequence). The CDR3 has 17 amino acids. This CDR3 is CASSPRRTSGGSVTQYF. In DNA, the CDR3 is TGTGCCAGTAGTCCCCGCCGGACTAGCGGGGGCTCGGTGACCCAGTACTTC.

A single count supports this clone. The V gene is TRBV4-1, the J gene TRBJ2-1, with TRBD2 matching over 10 bases. From germline, CDR1 is MGHRA and CDR2 YSYEKL. This CDR3 region has 15 residues. V was clipped by 9 bases and J by 8 bases; unmatched bases: 13. For the CDR3, the DNA is TGCGCCAGTAACCCGGGGTTAGCGGGGGGTGATGAGCAGTTCTTC. Protein: CASNPGLAGGDEQFF.

This chain uses TRBV10-2 with TRBJ2-1, with TRBD2 identical over 10 bases. Germline trimming cut 5 bases from V and 10 bases from J; bases unmatched to any gene: 17. CDR3 length equals 17 residues. Germline assignment: CDR1 WSHSY and CDR2 SAAADI. CDR3 DNA sequence: TGCGCCAGCAGTAGCGGGGGGGCCGATATTTTAATTGGGGAGCAGTTCTTC. It codes for CASSSGGADILIGEQFF.

This chain links TRBV20-1 with TRBJ2-1, with D possibly matching TRBD2 (6 bases). There are 11 residues in the CDR3. The V gene lost 3 bases and the J gene lost 9 bases, with 9 bases spanning the gap. The V gene's germline CDR1 is DFQATT and CDR2 SNEGSKA (reference sequence). The CDR3 nucleotides read TGCAGTGCTAGGGGGGGTAGTGAGCAGTTCTTC. It yields the protein CSARGGSEQFF.